The T cell receptor beta chain described here comes from a study of cytomegalovirus exposure and HLA in healthy donors. The PCR ran on 60 Vbeta and 13 Jbeta primers. Produced via immunoSEQ multiplex PCR; TCRdb's table is partial and in-frame only. Of some 200,000 clones listed, 70% to 85% were seen once; the top ten hold about 2.5%. This TCR was sampled from a woman in her sixties or seventies in good health and CMV-seropositive. Specimen: PBMCs.

The CDR3 here is CASSTGQGNTGELFF. CDR3 sequence (DNA): TGTGCCAGTAGTACGGGACAGGGGAACACCGGGGAGCTGTTTTTT. The chain employs TRBV19 and TRBJ2-2; TRBD1 matches at 9 bases. The J segment lost 1 base and the V segment lost 4 bases, leaving 1 base of the junction unmatched. Germline assignment: CDR1 LNHDA and CDR2 SQIVND (reference sequence). The CDR3 contains 15 residues.